Each of the 8 T cell receptor beta chains below was sequenced from the same sample in a study of shared clonotypes between healthy human individuals. Generated by immunoSEQ multiplex PCR, the TCRdb table keeps only in-frame clones and is missing some. The sample contains some 700,000 clones, 90% of which appear only once. Sequenced sample: memory CD8+ T cells from PBMCs. Subset described: CD45RO+ cells pooled with CCR7-negative TemRA cells. These receptor sequences come from a man between 18 and 35 years old in good health. Some clones in this sample may be carry-over from other donors' samples.

The chain carries TRBV19 and TRBJ2-7; a possible D gene is TRBD1 (6 bases). The CDR3 runs 13 residues. V gave up 9 bases and J gave up 1 base, with 13 bases separating them. CDR1 and CDR2 from the germline V gene are LNHDA and SQIVND (reference sequence). In nucleotides, the CDR3 is TGTGCCAGCCGGGACGGACAGTCCTACGAGCAGTACTTC. Its translation is CASRDGQSYEQYF.

This clone has more than one count but fewer than ten. The sample holds other DNA sequences that translate to the same CDR3. The chain carries TRBV19 and TRBJ1-1; D ambiguous. CDR1 is LNHDA and CDR2 is SQIVND in the germline V gene (reference sequence). This CDR3 is built from 14 residues. Trimming cost V 1 base and J 0 bases, with 6 bases left between them. The CDR3 loop is CASSIGQMNTEAFF. CDR3 DNA sequence: TGTGCCAGTAGTATAGGGCAGATGAACACTGAAGCTTTCTTT.

Points on this clone: Other DNA sequences in the sample encode the same CDR3. The chain links TRBV27 to TRBJ2-7; D not certain. With 3 bases removed from V and 2 bases from J, the gap between germline ends came to 8 bases. Per germline, CDR1 MNHEY and CDR2 SMNVEV (reference sequence). The CDR3 has 13 residues. As DNA, the CDR3 is TGTGCCAGCAGTTTGGGCAGAACCTACGAGCAGTACTTC. Amino acid sequence: CASSLGRTYEQYF.

This chain uses TRBV9 with TRBJ1-4; tentative D call: TRBD1 (6 bases). V dropped 0 bases and J dropped 5 bases, with 11 bases sitting between them. Germline V lookup: CDR1 SGDLS, CDR2 YYNGEE. This CDR3 contains 15 residues. The chain's CDR3 is CASSVAGGRNEKLFF. CDR3 coding DNA: TGTGCCAGCAGCGTAGCGGGGGGCCGGAATGAAAAACTGTTTTTT. Filled out from reference TRBV9 and TRBJ1-4, the complete variable domain reads DSGVTQTPKHLITATGQRVTLRCSPRSGDLSVYWYQQSLDQGLQFLIQYYNGEERAKGNILERFSAQQFPDLHSELNLSSLELGDSALYFCASSVAGGRNEKLFFGSGTQLSVL.

The gene calls are TRBV28 and TRBJ1-1; D not resolved. V lost 1 base and J 5 bases, leaving 11 bases between the germline ends. This CDR3 contains 14 residues. Germline assignment: CDR1 MDHEN and CDR2 SYDVKM. CDR3 bases: TGTGCCAGCAGTTTATTAGGCCCGGGGACTGAAGCTTTCTTT. Translation gives CASSLLGPGTEAFF.

The rearrangement uses TRBV9 and TRBJ2-1; 7 nucleotides agree with TRBD2. CDR1 and CDR2 from the germline V gene are SGDLS and YYNGEE. V shed 5 bases and J 8 bases; nucleotides not matched to a gene: 13. This CDR3 has 15 residues. CDR3 residues: CASSVSAGDMDEQFF. Here the CDR3 DNA reads TGTGCCAGCAGTGTTTCCGCGGGAGATATGGATGAGCAGTTCTTC.

V usage is TRBV19 and J usage is TRBJ1-4; D might be TRBD1 (6 bases). The CDR3 covers 13 residues. Germline lookup yields CDR1 LNHDA and CDR2 SQIVND (reference sequence). The germline V and J ends were trimmed by 9 bases and 4 bases, with 12 bases remaining between them. Here the CDR3 DNA reads TGTGCCAGCCCGGGACACCGTAATGAAAAACTGTTTTTT. This sequence encodes CASPGHRNEKLFF.

This clone occurred many times. The same CDR3 is also encoded by other DNA sequences in this sample. This chain connects TRBV4-1 to TRBJ2-3; tentative D call: TRBD2 (6 bases). The CDR3 length is 14 residues. The germline V gene has CDR1 MGHRA and CDR2 YSYEKL. With 2 bases removed from V and 4 bases from J, the gap between germline ends came to 10 bases. This CDR3 is CASSQRTIPDTQYF. In nucleotides, the CDR3 is TGCGCCAGCAGCCAACGGACTATCCCAGATACGCAGTATTTT.